This TCR beta chain was found in a study of T-cell memory formation after mild COVID-19. Study summary: For the most part, TCR clusters were specific to one donor.

This CDR3 has 14 amino acids. Unmatched junction bases numbered 9, after V lost 6 bases and J lost 6 bases. Barcoded TCR alpha and TCR beta cDNA libraries with UMIs came from 5'RACE using constant-segment primers. TCRdb used MiXCR to reprocess the 5' RACE reads, holding one entry per CDR3 protein. The repertoire includes roughly 600,000 distinct CDR3 sequences, roughly 18% of them detected once, and more than 10% sits in the top ten. Study outcomes and limitations: The appearance of some responding clones in pre-infection memory suggested that cross-reactive memory joined. The SARS-CoV-2 specificity of second-wave clones reaching peak at day 37 remained unverified.

A remark on this clonotype: Its antigen is undetermined.

This chain uses TRBV12-3 or TRBV12-4 with TRBJ1-1; 8 nucleotides match TRBD1. The sequence was obtained from an adult woman who had mild COVID-19 (a few samples of this study predate the infection). Cell type and time point are not known. Sequenced: PBMCs or a T cell subset sorted from them (not recorded which). CDR3 protein: CASRPTGATAEAFF. CDR3 DNA sequence: TGTGCCAGCAGGCCGACAGGGGCGACCGCTGAAGCTTTCTTT.